What follows describes a single T cell receptor (beta chain). The length of the CDR3 is 15 residues. Trimming removed 7 bases from V and 1 base from J, with 16 bases in between. Germline CDR1 is LNHDA and CDR2 is SQIVND (reference sequence). Assay used: immunoSEQ multiplex PCR; TCRdb lists only in-frame clones, some missing. Of roughly 63,000 clones listed, 89% are singletons. This specimen belongs to a study of blood T cell repertoires in COVID-19. The sequenced material came from peripheral blood. This chain connects TRBV19 to TRBJ2-5, with a weak D call TRBD2 (6 bases). This TCR came from a middle-aged man with active COVID-19. DNA of the CDR3: TGTGCCAGTACCACGACTGGCGGGGTCCAAGAGACCCAGTACTTC. It translates to CASTTTGGVQETQYF.